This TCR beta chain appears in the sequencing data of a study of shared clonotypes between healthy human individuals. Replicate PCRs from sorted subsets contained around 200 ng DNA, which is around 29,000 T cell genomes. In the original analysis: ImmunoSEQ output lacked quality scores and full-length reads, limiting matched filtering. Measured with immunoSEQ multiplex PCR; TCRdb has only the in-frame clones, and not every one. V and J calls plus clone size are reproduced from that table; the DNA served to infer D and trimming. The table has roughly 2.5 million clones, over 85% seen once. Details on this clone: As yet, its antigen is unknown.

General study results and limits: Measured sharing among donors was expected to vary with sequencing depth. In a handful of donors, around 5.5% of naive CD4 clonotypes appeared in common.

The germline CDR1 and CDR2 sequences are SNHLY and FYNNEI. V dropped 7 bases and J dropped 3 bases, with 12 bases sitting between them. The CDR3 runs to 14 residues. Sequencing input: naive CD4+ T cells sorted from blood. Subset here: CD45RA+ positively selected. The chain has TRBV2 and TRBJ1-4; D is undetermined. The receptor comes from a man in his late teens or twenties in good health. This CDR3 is CASIAGAANEKLFF. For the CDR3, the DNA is TGTGCCAGCATAGCAGGTGCAGCTAATGAAAAACTGTTTTTT.